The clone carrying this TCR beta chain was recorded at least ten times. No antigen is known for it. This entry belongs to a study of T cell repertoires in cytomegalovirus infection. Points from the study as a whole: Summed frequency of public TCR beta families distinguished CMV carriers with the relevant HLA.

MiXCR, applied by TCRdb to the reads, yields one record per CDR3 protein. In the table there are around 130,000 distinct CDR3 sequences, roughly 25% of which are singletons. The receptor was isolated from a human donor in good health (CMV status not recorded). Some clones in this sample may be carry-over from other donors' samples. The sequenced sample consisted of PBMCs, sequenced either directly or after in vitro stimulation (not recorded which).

The CDR3 coding sequence is TGTGCCAGCAGCCTGGGACAGGGGAGGTCAGATACGCAGTATTTT. The encoded protein is CASSLGQGRSDTQYF. This chain uses TRBV6-2 or TRBV6-3 with TRBJ2-3, with 10 bases that match TRBD1. The CDR3 contains 15 residues. Germline loops: CDR1 MNHEY, CDR2 SVGEGT. Germline trimming cut 6 bases from V and 4 bases from J; bases unmatched to any gene: 7.